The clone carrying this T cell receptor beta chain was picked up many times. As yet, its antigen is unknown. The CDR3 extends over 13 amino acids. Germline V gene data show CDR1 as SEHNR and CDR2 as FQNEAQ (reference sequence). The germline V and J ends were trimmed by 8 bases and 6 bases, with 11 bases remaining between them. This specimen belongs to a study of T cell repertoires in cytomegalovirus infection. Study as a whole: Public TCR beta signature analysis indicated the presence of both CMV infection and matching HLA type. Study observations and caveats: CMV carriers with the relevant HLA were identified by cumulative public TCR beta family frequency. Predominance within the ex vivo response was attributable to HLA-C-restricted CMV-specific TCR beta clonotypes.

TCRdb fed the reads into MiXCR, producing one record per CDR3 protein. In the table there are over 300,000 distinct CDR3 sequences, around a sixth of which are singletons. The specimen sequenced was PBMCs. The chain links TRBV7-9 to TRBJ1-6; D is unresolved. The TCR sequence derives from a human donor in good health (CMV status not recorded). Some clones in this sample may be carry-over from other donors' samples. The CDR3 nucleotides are TGTGCCAGCGGGCCGGAGTTTAATTCACCCCTCCACTTT. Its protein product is CASGPEFNSPLHF. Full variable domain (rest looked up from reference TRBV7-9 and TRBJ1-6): DTGVSQNPRHKITKRGQNVTFRCDPISEHNRLYWYRQTLGQGPEFLTYFQNEAQLEKSRLLSDRFSAERPKGSFSTLEIQRTEQGDSAMYLCASGPEFNSPLHFGNGTRLTVT.